The source of this T cell receptor beta chain is a study of CD8 T cells in ankylosing spondylitis. Study findings and constraints: Disease-associated clonotypes exhibited CD8+ identity and were relatively infrequent in peripheral blood. From matched ankylosing spondylitis synovial fluid, disease-linked clones were reportedly recovered at significantly enriched levels. Roughly 8 highly homologous variants made up a TCR beta motif that seemed to typify ankylosing spondylitis blood.

As the method for making TCR beta libraries, quantitative 5'-RACE with molecular barcodes was used. TCRdb ran MiXCR on the 5' RACE reads and lists one entry per CDR3 protein. The data contain some 330,000 distinct CDR3 sequences, approximately 8% of them singletons. Trimming stripped 0 bases from V and 12 bases from J, with 12 bases between. Germline V lookup: CDR1 MNHEY, CDR2 SVGAGI. This CDR3 spans 13 amino acids. This clonotype occurred a few times. Its target is unknown. This clonotype was sampled from a male donor with ankylosing spondylitis. The sample consisted of blood, either unsorted or a sorted T cell fraction (not recorded which). The rearrangement links TRBV6-5 to TRBJ2-1; the D is unclear. The CDR3 sequence: CASSYSVAHWQFF. Here the CDR3 DNA reads TGTGCCAGCAGTTACTCGGTGGCACATTGGCAGTTCTTC.